Sequencing of this T cell receptor (beta chain) was carried out in a study of OX40 agonist ivuxolimab in advanced cancers. Concerning the study at large: Ivuxolimab was an agonistic, fully human IgG2 monoclonal antibody directed against OX40 (CD134), a costimulatory receptor. Partial responses occurred in three dose-escalation patients: two with cutaneous melanoma and one with hepatocellular carcinoma. The dose-escalation cohort was about 87% male with a mean age of about 65 years, ranging from roughly 20 to 85. Patients were allowed to have had prior anti-PD-1, anti-PD-L1 or anti-CTLA-4 therapy, and more than 30% of the dose-escalation patients had previously received checkpoint inhibitors. The point of sequencing TCRbeta in the periphery was to test whether ivuxolimab changed TCR sequence diversity and drove clonal T-cell expansion. The paper covers the monotherapy dose-escalation part of the phase I ivuxolimab trial, which included N of about 50 patients. Of the approximately 50 dose-escalation patients, hepatocellular carcinoma was present in some 19, melanoma in around 15, renal cell carcinoma in 9 and head and neck cancer in 9. Intravenous ivuxolimab was administered to patients every 2 weeks at six dose levels: 0.01, 0.1, 0.3, 1.5, 3 and 10 mg/kg. Overall study results and their limits: The antigen specificity of the clonally expanded peripheral T cells was not determined. Low levels of normalized T-cell clonal expansion were also seen in some nonresponding patients. Clonal expansion of both CD4+ and CD8+ blood T cells was observed from baseline to week 6 at doses 0.1 to 3.0 mg/kg. After ivuxolimab, more expanded clones were found on average in CD8+ T cells than in CD4+ T cells. In partial responders in the 0.1-3.0 mg/kg groups, normalized peripheral clonal expansion was found to be among the lowest, especially among CD8+ T cells.

The cysteine opens and the phenylalanine closes a CDR3 of 14 amino acids. Only the CDR3 DNA is retained, 42 bases long and in frame from the first base. From the germline V gene, CDR1 is SGHAT and CDR2 is FQNNGV. V lost 1 base and J lost 6 bases, and the count of bases not matched to a germline gene is 3. The trial excluded patients who had a history of autoimmune disease or were on systemic immunosuppression. Peripheral blood for TCR sequencing was drawn from every dose cohort at baseline, at cycle 4 day 1 and at cycle 7 day 1. The samples were taken from a phase I, first-in-human, multicenter, open-label dose-escalation trial of ivuxolimab. Adults with locally advanced or metastatic head and neck squamous cell, hepatocellular, melanoma or renal cell carcinoma were enrolled in the trial. CD4+ and CD8+ T cells were sorted separately from peripheral blood before TCR sequencing. To sequence the TCRbeta CDR3 region, genomic DNA was isolated from the sorted cells. The immunoSEQ Assay was used for sequencing of TCRbeta CDR3 regions. In TCRdb, the immuneACCESS table is reduced to in-frame sequences with V and J assigned. These tables do not hold every clone; where another copy was compared, an unresolved V gene accounts for under half, and the others remain unexplained. The sample has 65,000 to 75,000 clones on record, 80% to 90% of them singletons. The ten most abundant clones make up roughly 4% of the sample.

The sample holds one count of this clone. Its antigen target is currently unknown. Base qualities are not at hand, and no much larger clone is one base apart. Sequencing was performed on CD4+ or CD8+ T cells sorted from blood, taken in a trial of the OX40 agonist ivuxolimab. This TCR came from an adult with an advanced solid tumor such as melanoma, head and neck, liver or kidney cancer. The chain uses TRBV11-2 and TRBJ2-3, and TRBD2 aligns with 8 junction nucleotides. The base sequence is TGTGCCAGCAGCTTAGTGGCGGGAGGTGATACGCAGTATTTT. This translates into CASSLVAGGDTQYF.